These 18 T cell receptor beta chains were sequenced from one sample in a study of shared clonotypes between healthy human individuals. Only in-frame clones appear in the TCRdb table, and some are missing; sequencing was by immunoSEQ multiplex PCR. The profile shows 950,000 to 1,200,000 clones, 77% of them singletons. Sequencing input: memory CD4+ T cells from PBMCs. The subset was: CD45RA-negative fraction. The receptor set was obtained from a man in his late teens or twenties in good health. Some clones in this sample may be carry-over from other donors' samples.

This clone was counted at least ten times. The chain joins TRBV29-1 to TRBJ2-4; D unclear. From germline, CDR1 is SQVTM and CDR2 ANQGSEA. This CDR3 spans 12 amino acids. V lost 1 base, J lost 13 bases, and 14 bases lay in between. CDR3 bases: TGCAGCGTTGAAGTTGGTTCCCCACGGCAGTACTTC. It specifies CSVEVGSPRQYF.

In its sample, this clone was seen a few times. The chain is built from TRBV29-1 and TRBJ2-3, with 10 bases lining up with TRBD2. CDR1 is SQVTM and CDR2 is ANQGSEA in the germline V gene. CDR3 length equals 13 residues. V lost 7 bases to trimming and J lost 4 bases; unmatched junction nucleotides: 5. In nucleotides, the CDR3 is TGCAGCGCCAGCGGGAGGGCCTCAGATACGCAGTATTTT. This sequence encodes CSASGRASDTQYF.

This chain links TRBV14 with TRBJ2-2, with D perhaps matching TRBD1 (6 bases). The ends were cut back, 4 bases at V and 4 bases at J, with 13 bases in the middle. There are 15 residues in the CDR3. Germline V gene data show CDR1 as SGHDN and CDR2 as FVKESK. CDR3 sequence reads: CASSPLGGPTGELFF. Written as DNA, the CDR3 is TGTGCCAGCAGCCCTCTTGGGGGCCCCACCGGGGAGCTGTTTTTT.

V and J are TRBV14 and TRBJ2-5; D is tentatively TRBD1 or TRBD2 (5 bases each). With 0 bases removed from V and 4 bases from J, the gap between germline ends came to 12 bases. The CDR3 consists of 15 residues. Germline CDR1 and CDR2: SGHDN and FVKESK. The CDR3 DNA reads as TGTGCCAGCAGCCAAGATTGGGGGAAAGGAGAGACCCAGTACTTC. Its translation: CASSQDWGKGETQYF.

As regards this clone: Being one base from a much bigger clone, this may be a read error. Additional DNA sequences in this sample encode the identical CDR3. The DNA of the CDR3 is TGCGCCAGCAGCTTGCCGGGACAGGGCACTGAAGCTTTCTTT. This translates into CASSLPGQGTEAFF. The chain is built from TRBV5-1 and TRBJ1-1; TRBD1 aligns across 9 bases. The germline V gene has CDR1 SGHRS and CDR2 YFSETQ. V gave up 1 base and J gave up 4 bases; unmatched junction bases: 2. CDR3 length: 14 amino acids.

CDR3 coding DNA: TGTGCCAGCAGCCAACAGGGGAGGGGCAATCAGCCCCAGCATTTT. Its protein is CASSQQGRGNQPQHF. The chain joins TRBV28 to TRBJ1-5; 7 bases align to TRBD1. Germline CDR1 MDHEN, CDR2 SYDVKM. This CDR3 spans 15 amino acids. Trimming took 6 bases from V and 2 from J; bases not matched to a gene: 7.

As to this clone: The same CDR3 is also encoded by other DNA sequences in this sample. The chain is built from TRBV7-7 and TRBJ2-3; 7 bases agree with TRBD1. CDR1 SSHAT and CDR2 FNYEAQ come from the germline V gene (reference sequence). V lost 3 bases, J lost 1 base, and 1 base stayed unmatched. The CDR3 extends over 14 amino acids. CDR3 sequence: CASSFGQGTDTQYF. In nucleotides, the CDR3 is TGTGCCAGCAGCTTCGGACAGGGCACAGATACGCAGTATTTT.

V usage is TRBV18 and J usage is TRBJ1-1; D is unclear. Per germline, CDR1 KGHSH and CDR2 LQKENI. The CDR3 length is 13 residues. V was clipped by 7 bases and J by 1 base, with 10 bases between them. The CDR3 DNA sequence: TGTGCCAGCTTTCACGGCCAGAACACTGAAGCTTTCTTT. Encoded protein: CASFHGQNTEAFF. The whole variable domain, filled in from reference TRBV18 and TRBJ1-1, reads NAGVMQNPRHLVRRRGQEARLRCSPMKGHSHVYWYRQLPEEGLKFMVYLQKENIIDESGMPKERFSAEFPKEGPSILRIQQVVRGDSAAYFCASFHGQNTEAFFGQGTRLTVV.

The gene calls are TRBV30 and TRBJ1-2, with 9 bases identical to TRBD1. The length of the CDR3 is 14 residues. The trim removed 2 bases at V and 5 bases at J, leaving 6 bases unmatched. Germline CDR1 reads GTSNPN; CDR2 reads SVGIG (reference sequence). The CDR3 is CAWSRGQGLYGYTF. CDR3 DNA: TGTGCCTGGAGTAGGGGACAGGGTTTGTATGGCTACACCTTC.

The chain combines TRBV7-2 with TRBJ2-7; a weak D match, TRBD1 (6 bases). The V and J ends lost 5 bases and 3 bases respectively, with 14 bases between them. The CDR3 sequence is 14 residues long. Germline-derived CDR1 and CDR2 are SGHTA and FQGNSA. This CDR3 reads CASSAQGSVYEQYF. The CDR3 coding sequence is TGTGCCAGCAGCGCCCAGGGGTCCGTCTACGAGCAGTACTTC. The whole variable domain, remainder taken from reference TRBV7-2 and TRBJ2-7, is GAGVSQSPSNKVTEKGKDVELRCDPISGHTALYWYRQSLGQGLEFLIYFQGNSAPDKSGLPSDRFSAERTGGSVSTLTIQRTQQEDSAVYLCASSAQGSVYEQYFGPGTRLTVT.

V usage is TRBV7-3 and J usage is TRBJ2-5; TRBD1 aligns across 7 bases. The germline V gene encodes CDR1 SGHTA and CDR2 FQGTGA. With V trimmed by 4 bases and J by 0 bases, 2 bases remained unmatched. This CDR3 contains 14 residues. CDR3 bases: TGTGCCAGCAGCTGGGACAGATACCAAGAGACCCAGTACTTC. This codes for CASSWDRYQETQYF.

The chain joins TRBV18 to TRBJ2-1, with TRBD2 identical over 10 bases. Germline lookup yields CDR1 KGHSH and CDR2 LQKENI. The CDR3 covers 16 residues. V shed 1 base and J 8 bases; nucleotides not matched to a gene: 8. The CDR3 is CASSPLPSGRADEQFF. The CDR3 DNA reads TGTGCCAGCTCACCACTGCCCAGCGGGAGGGCAGATGAGCAGTTCTTC.

This clone was seen a handful of times. J is TRBJ1-5 and V is TRBV6-1, with unresolved D. The CDR3 runs 16 residues. V was pared by 0 bases and J by 3 bases, with 12 bases between. CDR1 is MNHNS, CDR2 SASEGT, per germline. In DNA form, the CDR3 reads TGTGCCAGCAGTGAAGCGCTATGGGGAGCCAATCAGCCCCAGCATTTT. As protein: CASSEALWGANQPQHF.

The J gene is TRBJ2-1, the V gene TRBV7-2; D is ambiguous. The CDR3 sequence is 12 residues long. The germline V gene has CDR1 SGHTA and CDR2 FQGNSA. Trimming stripped 5 bases from V and 13 bases from J, with 15 bases between. The CDR3 protein is CASSPQLSGQFF. In DNA, the CDR3 is TGTGCCAGCAGCCCTCAGCTATCGGGCCAGTTCTTC.

The CDR3 region is CASSDQGGPYEQYF. CDR3 DNA: TGTGCCAGCAGTGACCAGGGGGGCCCCTACGAGCAGTACTTC. The rearrangement uses TRBV2 and TRBJ2-7; tentatively, D is TRBD1 (7 bases). V was cut by 3 bases and J by 2 bases, with 11 bases left in between. Germline V CDR1 and CDR2: SNHLY, FYNNEI. The CDR3 loop spans 14 amino acids.

The V and J genes are TRBV9 and TRBJ2-5; D possibly matches TRBD1 or TRBD2 (5 bases each). The CDR3 length is 15 residues. Per germline, CDR1 SGDLS and CDR2 YYNGEE. The V gene lost 4 bases and the J gene lost 6 bases, with 19 bases spanning the gap. CDR3 sequence reads: CASSPGQGGGKTQYF. CDR3 DNA sequence: TGTGCCAGCAGCCCCGGGCAGGGCGGAGGAAAGACCCAGTACTTC. Complete variable domain (other parts from reference TRBV9 and TRBJ2-5): DSGVTQTPKHLITATGQRVTLRCSPRSGDLSVYWYQQSLDQGLQFLIQYYNGEERAKGNILERFSAQQFPDLHSELNLSSLELGDSALYFCASSPGQGGGKTQYFGPGTRLLVL.

This chain joins TRBV21-1 and TRBJ2-3; the D call TRBD2 from the table was never checked on the DNA. TRBV21-1 is a documented pseudogene. This CDR3 has 16 amino acids. CDR3 coding DNA: TGTGCCAGCACCCTAGCGGGAGGAGTTAGAACAGATACGCAGTATTTT. Translation gives CASTLAGGVRTDTQYF.

The gene calls are TRBV9 and TRBJ2-7; TRBD1 agrees at 7 bases. Unmatched junction bases numbered 2, after V lost 0 bases and J lost 5 bases. This CDR3 has 13 amino acids. The germline V gene encodes CDR1 SGDLS and CDR2 YYNGEE. CDR3 in DNA: TGTGCCAGCAGCGTAGAGGACAGGCACGAGCAGTACTTC. It translates to CASSVEDRHEQYF. The variable domain in full, with the rest retrieved from reference TRBV9 and TRBJ2-7, is DSGVTQTPKHLITATGQRVTLRCSPRSGDLSVYWYQQSLDQGLQFLIQYYNGEERAKGNILERFSAQQFPDLHSELNLSSLELGDSALYFCASSVEDRHEQYFGPGTRLTVT.